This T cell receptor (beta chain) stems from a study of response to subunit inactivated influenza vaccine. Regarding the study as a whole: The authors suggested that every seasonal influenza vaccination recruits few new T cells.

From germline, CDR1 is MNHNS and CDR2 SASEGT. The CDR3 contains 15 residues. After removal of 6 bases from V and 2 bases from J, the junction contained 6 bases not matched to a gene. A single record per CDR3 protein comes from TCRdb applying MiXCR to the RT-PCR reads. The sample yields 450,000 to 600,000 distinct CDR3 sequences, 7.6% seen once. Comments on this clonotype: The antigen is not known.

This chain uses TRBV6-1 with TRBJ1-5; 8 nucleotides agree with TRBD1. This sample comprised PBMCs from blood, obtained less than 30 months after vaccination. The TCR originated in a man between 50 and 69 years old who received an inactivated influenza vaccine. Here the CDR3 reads CASSRTGTGNQPQHF. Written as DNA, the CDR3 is TGTGCCAGCAGCCGGACAGGGACGGGCAATCAGCCCCAGCATTTT.